The entry below gives a single TCR beta chain sequence along with its context. Sequencing used immunoSEQ multiplex PCR; TCRdb keeps in-frame clones, though not all of them. The table records a few million clones, approximately 90% of them present only once. The record originates from a study of shared clonotypes between healthy human individuals. Germline CDR1 GTSNPN, CDR2 SVGIG (reference sequence). Trimming removed 5 bases at V and 2 bases at J, with 16 bases between. The CDR3 is made up of 15 amino acids. The sequenced sample was naive CD4+ T cells sorted from blood. The subset is: CD45RA+ positively selected. The clonotype originates from a man between 18 and 35 years old in good health. The rearrangement joins TRBV30 to TRBJ2-1; D perhaps matches TRBD2 (5 bases). In DNA, the CDR3 is TGTGCCTGGGGACTGCAGCGGACCACCTACAATGAGCAGTTCTTC. This encodes CAWGLQRTTYNEQFF.